This entry concerns a single T cell receptor (beta chain). The table came from immunoSEQ multiplex PCR; TCRdb's copy has only in-frame clones and leaves some out. The repertoire holds about 140,000 clones, 84% seen once, with 8.9% in the top ten. This sample is part of a study of blood T cell repertoires in COVID-19. Background on the study: Sites in the United States, Italy and Spain provided acute and convalescent COVID-19 samples.

The CDR3 loop spans 15 amino acids. The germline gives CDR1 MNHEY, CDR2 SVGAGI. V lost 6 bases and J lost 4; bases outside the gene matches: 5. Seattle-derived patients entered the study during active infection and were followed longitudinally. Specimen: peripheral blood. V usage is TRBV6-5 and J usage is TRBJ1-6; TRBD1 matches 8 bases. This sequence originates from a man aged 30 to 39 with COVID-19, enrolled during active disease. The CDR3 DNA reads as TGTGCCAGCAGCGACAGGGGAAGTTATAATTCACCCCTCCACTTT. Its protein is CASSDRGSYNSPLHF.